Detailed here is one T cell receptor beta chain. The antigen is unknown. The data belong to a study of PD-1 blockade in classical Hodgkin lymphoma. General observations from the study: Before treatment, TCR diversity in newly diagnosed patients was reportedly lower than in healthy donors. Those achieving complete response showed baseline diversity like newly diagnosed patients. Researchers reported that CD4+ TCR diversity, though not CD8+, rose significantly by C4D1.

Germline values: CDR1 SGHVS, CDR2 FNYEAQ. V was clipped by 2 bases and J by 0 bases, with 12 bases between them. The CDR3 covers 16 residues. Data came from immunoSEQ multiplex PCR; TCRdb stores just in-frame clones and leaves some out. The sample contains about 11,000 clones, about 74% of which appear only once. Time point defined: cycle 4 day 1 (C4D1), after about 6 weeks of nivolumab. Patients all relapsed after autologous stem cell transplantation, and there was variation in brentuximab vedotin exposure. Negative selection with magnetic separation was used to purify CD4+ T cells from thawed PBMCs.

The rearrangement links TRBV7-6 to TRBJ2-3; D unclear. Sequences were derived from CD4+ T cells from blood, sampled before the fourth cycle of nivolumab. The TCR sequence derives from a human donor with classical Hodgkin lymphoma. CDR3 sequence (DNA): TGTGCCAGCAGCTTATTTGTGCTTACTAGCACAGATACGCAGTATTTT. This sequence encodes CASSLFVLTSTDTQYF.